Listed here are 5 T cell receptor beta chains from one sample, sequenced in a study of technical replicates of blood from a handful of donors. This table comes from immunoSEQ multiplex PCR, and its TCRdb copy is limited to in-frame clones, with some not included. In the table there are 85,000 to 100,000 clones, roughly 95% of which are singletons. Specimen: T cells isolated from PBMCs. These receptors were collected from a human donor in good health.

The rearrangement joins TRBV5-1 to TRBJ1-2, with 8 positions matching TRBD1. V lost 4 bases, J lost 4 bases, and 9 bases stayed unmatched. This CDR3 contains 15 residues. Germline V CDR1 and CDR2: SGHRS, YFSETQ. In DNA, the CDR3 is TGCGCCAGCAGCGTGGACAGGGTGTTGTCCTATGGCTACACCTTC. Translation gives CASSVDRVLSYGYTF. Looking up the rest from reference TRBV5-1 and TRBJ1-2 gives the full variable domain: KAGVTQTPRYLIKTRGQQVTLSCSPISGHRSVSWYQQTPGQGLQFLFEYFSETQRNKGNFPGRFSGRQFSNSRSEMNVSTLELGDSALYLCASSVDRVLSYGYTFGSGTRLTVV.

This chain links TRBV2 with TRBJ2-7; TRBD2 aligns across 7 bases. V shed 11 bases, J shed 3 bases, and the junction held 13 bases outside the gene matches. CDR1 is SNHLY, CDR2 FYNNEI, per germline. CDR3 size: 14 residues. Written as DNA, the CDR3 is TGTGCCCATTCTGCGGCTAGCGGAAGCTACGAGCAGTACTTC. Protein sequence: CAHSAASGSYEQYF. Filled out from reference TRBV2 and TRBJ2-7, the complete variable domain reads EPEVTQTPSHQVTQMGQEVILRCVPISNHLYFYWYRQILGQKVEFLVSFYNNEISEKSEIFDDQFSVERPDGSNFTLKIRSTKLEDSAMYFCAHSAASGSYEQYFGPGTRLTVT.

The chain combines TRBV2 with TRBJ1-2; TRBD1 matches 7 bases. Germline V gives CDR1 SNHLY, CDR2 FYNNEI. The CDR3 has 12 residues. The J segment lost 4 bases and the V segment lost 11 bases, leaving 7 bases of the junction unmatched. CDR3 amino acids: CAQNRDSYGYTF. Here the CDR3 DNA reads TGTGCCCAAAACCGGGACAGCTATGGCTACACCTTC.

This chain joins TRBV7-9 and TRBJ2-1; 7 bases map to TRBD2. There are 14 residues in the CDR3. Germline-derived CDR1 and CDR2 are SEHNR and FQNEAQ (reference sequence). V shed 0 bases, J shed 6 bases, and the junction held 2 bases outside the gene matches. The CDR3 DNA reads TGTGCCAGCAGCTTAGCGACTAGCCGCAATGAGCAGTTCTTC. This gives the protein CASSLATSRNEQFF.

This clone was observed once. The genes are TRBV7-2 and TRBJ2-5; 8 positions match TRBD2. V shed 5 bases, J shed 4 bases, and the junction held 12 bases outside the gene matches. The CDR3 totals 16 residues. Germline loops: CDR1 SGHTA, CDR2 FQGNSA. The CDR3 sequence: CASSQAGTRGGETQYF. For the CDR3, the DNA is TGTGCCAGCAGCCAAGCCGGGACTAGGGGTGGAGAGACCCAGTACTTC.